This note documents a single TCR beta chain sequence. These data come from a study of blood T cell repertoires in COVID-19. About the research overall: Acute-phase and convalescent COVID-19 samples originated in the United States, Italy and Spain.

Source study methods: From reference gene primer amplification, estimates of nucleated cell counts were derived. Here immunoSEQ multiplex PCR was the method, and the copy in TCRdb shows in-frame clones only, minus some. The D gene and trimming were derived from the DNA, and the V and J assignments and clone size from that table. The sample has hundreds of thousands of clones, 84% seen once. Germline V gene sequence: CDR1 SEHNR, CDR2 FQNEAQ (reference sequence). The V gene lost 5 bases and the J gene lost 0 bases, with 13 bases spanning the gap. The CDR3 has 15 residues. The source is a human donor in a cohort sampled during active COVID-19. The chain carries TRBV7-9 and TRBJ1-1; D unclear. Sequencing used peripheral blood. CDR3 nucleotide sequence: TGTGCCAGCAGCCCCTCTAACGTTTTGAACACTGAAGCTTTCTTT. Translation: CASSPSNVLNTEAFF. The full variable domain, with the rest looked up from reference TRBV7-9 and TRBJ1-1, is DTGVSQNPRHKITKRGQNVTFRCDPISEHNRLYWYRQTLGQGPEFLTYFQNEAQLEKSRLLSDRFSAERPKGSFSTLEIQRTEQGDSAMYLCASSPSNVLNTEAFFGQGTRLTVV.